The 31 T cell receptor beta chains presented below share a single source sample, sequenced in a study of cytomegalovirus exposure and HLA in healthy donors. PCR involved 60 Vbeta and 13 Jbeta primers. Sequencing was performed with immunoSEQ multiplex PCR; in TCRdb, only in-frame clones are kept and a portion is missing. Of some 150,000 clones listed, approximately 80% are singletons. The sequencing sample was made of PBMCs. All receptors come from a man aged 35 to 55 in good health and CMV-seronegative.

V is TRBV7-9 and J is TRBJ2-5; D not certain. Trimming took 5 bases from V and 0 from J, leaving 10 bases between them. The CDR3 covers 14 residues. Germline CDR1 reads SEHNR; CDR2 reads FQNEAQ (reference sequence). The CDR3 bases are TGTGCCAGCAGCGCCACAGAGTACCAAGAGACCCAGTACTTC. Amino acids: CASSATEYQETQYF.

V and J are TRBV10-3 and TRBJ1-5, with 11 bases fitting TRBD1. Trimming cost V 4 bases and J 6 bases; bases outside gene matches: 2. Germline V gene data show CDR1 as ENHRY and CDR2 as SYGVKD. The CDR3 loop spans 14 amino acids. The CDR3 coding sequence is TGTGCCATCAGTGGGACAGGGGGCCTTCAGCCCCAGCATTTT. Protein product: CAISGTGGLQPQHF.

The table lists this clone with a few counts. The chain uses TRBV5-1 and TRBJ2-3; TRBD2 might be the D (7 bases). Looked up from germline, CDR1 is SGHRS and CDR2 is YFSETQ. This CDR3 contains 16 residues. The V end was cut by 4 bases, the J end by 4 bases, with 19 bases between. The chain's CDR3 is CASSLEGGASADTQYF. CDR3 coding DNA: TGCGCCAGCAGCCTGGAAGGGGGGGCCAGTGCAGATACGCAGTATTTT.

This rearrangement joins TRBV2 to TRBJ2-5; possibly TRBD1 for D (5 bases). Germline values: CDR1 SNHLY, CDR2 FYNNEI. This CDR3 contains 14 residues. V dropped 8 bases and J dropped 4 bases, with 17 bases sitting between them. The CDR3 bases are TGTGCCAGCGGACCCCCCAGGGTCGGAGAGACCCAGTACTTC. Its protein is CASGPPRVGETQYF.

This clone came up a few times. The chain joins TRBV7-9 to TRBJ1-1; D ambiguous. This CDR3 has 13 residues. Germline assignment: CDR1 SEHNR and CDR2 FQNEAQ (reference sequence). Trimming cost V 2 bases and J 7 bases, with 11 bases left between them. CDR3 amino acids: CASSLREEDEAFF. Here the CDR3 DNA reads TGTGCCAGCAGCTTAAGAGAGGAGGATGAAGCTTTCTTT.

This clone was counted between two and nine times. V usage is TRBV25-1 and J usage is TRBJ1-1; a possible D gene is TRBD1 (5 bases). V was clipped by 0 bases and J by 3 bases, with 8 bases between them. This CDR3 region has 14 residues. Per the germline V gene, CDR1 is MGHDK and CDR2 is SYGVNS. The CDR3 region has the DNA TGTGCCAGCAGTGAATACCAGGGCGACACTGAAGCTTTCTTT. This sequence encodes CASSEYQGDTEAFF.

This clone was observed a few times. This CDR3 is also generated by other DNA sequences in the sample. This sequence joins TRBV5-1 and TRBJ2-2; tentatively, D is TRBD2 (6 bases). Germline assignment: CDR1 SGHRS and CDR2 YFSETQ. V lost 7 bases to trimming and J lost 4 bases, with 11 bases between them. CDR3 length: 13 residues. CDR3 residues: CASGGAGTGELFF. The CDR3 DNA reads as TGCGCCAGCGGCGGGGCGGGCACCGGGGAGCTGTTTTTT.

The chain combines TRBV5-5 with TRBJ1-6; 12 bases agree with TRBD1. V shed 4 bases and J 7 bases; nucleotides not matched to a gene: 3. CDR3 length equals 15 residues. The germline V gene encodes CDR1 SGHKS and CDR2 YYEKEE (reference sequence). As DNA, the CDR3 is TGTGCCAGCAGCACGGGACAGGGGGCCAATTCACCCCTCCACTTT. Residues: CASSTGQGANSPLHF.

Concerning this clone: An end of the junction differs from the germline gene, which may be a read error. The chain joins TRBV7-7 to TRBJ2-3, with a tentative D call TRBD2 (6 bases). CDR1 SSHAT and CDR2 FNYEAQ come from the germline V gene (reference sequence). This CDR3 has 17 residues. In DNA form, the CDR3 reads TGTGCTAGCAGCTTATACGGAGGGAGAGGGAGCACAGATACGCAGTATTTT. It yields the protein CASSLYGGRGSTDTQYF.

The V gene is TRBV5-1, the J gene TRBJ2-3; TRBD2 agrees at 7 bases. The CDR3 is 15 residues long. Germline trimming cut 4 bases from V and 2 bases from J; bases unmatched to any gene: 7. In germline, CDR1 is SGHRS, CDR2 YFSETQ. Here the CDR3 reads CASSESGDYTDTQYF. CDR3 coding DNA: TGCGCCAGCAGCGAGAGCGGGGATTACACAGATACGCAGTATTTT.

The rearrangement joins TRBV7-9 to TRBJ2-7, with 9 bases matching TRBD1. Germline V gene data show CDR1 as SEHNR and CDR2 as FQNEAQ (reference sequence). Trimming cost V 3 bases and J 4 bases; bases outside gene matches: 4. The CDR3 totals 14 residues. The CDR3 nucleotides read TGTGCCAGCAGCTTCCGGGACAGGGTGTACGAGCAGTACTTC. Translating gives CASSFRDRVYEQYF.

V usage is TRBV30 and J usage is TRBJ1-2, with TRBD1 identical over 7 bases. The germline gives CDR1 GTSNPN, CDR2 SVGIG (reference sequence). There are 12 residues in the CDR3. J lost 8 bases, V lost 3 bases, and 6 bases had no gene match. For the CDR3, the DNA is TGTGCCTGGAGCCTGACAGGGCCCGGCTACACCTTC. Translated, it gives CAWSLTGPGYTF.

V and J are TRBV4-1 and TRBJ2-3; maybe TRBD1 (5 bases). Germline loops: CDR1 MGHRA, CDR2 YSYEKL. CDR3 length equals 15 residues. Trimming took off 4 bases at V and 2 bases at J, with 13 bases between the two ends. In nucleotides, the CDR3 is TGCGCCAGCAGCCCTATGCAGGGTGCCACAGATACGCAGTATTTT. Its translation is CASSPMQGATDTQYF.

The chain carries TRBV5-5 and TRBJ1-1; tentative D call: TRBD1 (5 bases). The CDR3 loop spans 13 amino acids. CDR1 and CDR2 (germline): SGHKS, YYEKEE (reference sequence). V dropped 4 bases and J dropped 8 bases, with 15 bases sitting between them. As DNA, the CDR3 is TGTGCCAGCAGCATAACACAGGTCTGGGAAGCTTTCTTT. As protein: CASSITQVWEAFF.

V gene TRBV30 combines with J gene TRBJ1-5, with 8 bases fitting TRBD1. This CDR3 has 14 amino acids. The J segment lost 5 bases and the V segment lost 5 bases, leaving 8 bases of the junction unmatched. CDR1 is GTSNPN, CDR2 SVGIG, per germline (reference sequence). CDR3: CAWGTGGTDQPQHF. The CDR3 bases are TGTGCCTGGGGAACAGGGGGGACGGATCAGCCCCAGCATTTT.

The V call is TRBV18, the J call TRBJ1-2; D uncertain. Per the germline V gene, CDR1 is KGHSH and CDR2 is LQKENI. The CDR3 runs 17 residues. V lost 3 bases to trimming and J lost 8 bases, with 25 bases between them. The CDR3 loop is CASSPRPVTGQKGGYTF. CDR3 nucleotides: TGTGCCAGCTCACCCCGTCCCGTTACGGGTCAAAAAGGAGGCTACACCTTC.

The chain has TRBV2 and TRBJ2-7, with TRBD1 matching 9 bases. From germline, CDR1 is SNHLY and CDR2 FYNNEI. This CDR3 spans 14 amino acids. V trimming: 5 bases; J trimming: 3 bases; junction bases outside the gene matches: 5. In DNA form, the CDR3 reads TGTGCCAGCAGTTCACAGGGGGCCTTCTACGAGCAGTACTTC. Amino acids: CASSSQGAFYEQYF.

This clone was counted between two and nine times. The chain has TRBV4-3 and TRBJ1-1; TRBD1 aligns across 10 bases. Germline CDR1 reads LGHNA; CDR2 reads YSLEER. V lost 5 bases and J lost 5; bases outside the gene matches: 8. The CDR3 sequence is 15 residues long. For the CDR3, the DNA is TGCGCCAGCAGCTTGGGACAGGGGCGCCCGACTGAAGCTTTCTTT. Translation: CASSLGQGRPTEAFF.

The chain uses TRBV15 and TRBJ2-5; D is uncertain. Trimming left V 0 bases short and J 5 bases short, with 4 bases between. CDR1 and CDR2 (germline): LNHNV, YYDKDF (reference sequence). The CDR3 loop spans 12 amino acids. The CDR3 region is CATSRDMETQYF. The CDR3 coding sequence is TGTGCCACCAGCAGAGATATGGAGACCCAGTACTTC.

The table lists this clone with a count of one. The J gene is TRBJ2-3, the V gene TRBV4-1; TRBD2 matches 7 bases. CDR1 and CDR2 from the germline V gene are MGHRA and YSYEKL. V was pared by 8 bases and J by 5 bases, with 19 bases of the junction left unmatched. CDR3 length: 17 amino acids. In DNA, the CDR3 is TGCGCCAGCCGCGCCGGGGAGGGGAGGTTTGAGGTAGATACGCAGTATTTT. It encodes CASRAGEGRFEVDTQYF.

The chain joins TRBV5-1 to TRBJ1-5, with 7 bases matching TRBD1. The CDR3 runs 13 residues. J was trimmed by 7 bases and V by 0 bases; bases with no gene match: 1. Germline V lookup: CDR1 SGHRS, CDR2 YFSETQ. The CDR3 region is CASSLEGQQPQHF. The CDR3 nucleotides are TGCGCCAGCAGCTTGGAGGGACAGCAGCCCCAGCATTTT.

This clone was seen a single time. The V call is TRBV4-2, the J call TRBJ2-1; possible D gene TRBD2, 5 bases. The germline V gene encodes CDR1 LGHNA and CDR2 YNFKEQ. With 6 bases removed from V and 8 bases from J, the gap between germline ends came to 17 bases. The CDR3 has 14 residues. The CDR3 coding sequence is TGTGCCAGCAGTGACGGGGATTTCGGCGATGAGCAGTTCTTC. It yields the protein CASSDGDFGDEQFF.

V gene TRBV5-1 combines with J gene TRBJ1-1; no firm D call. CDR1 and CDR2 (germline): SGHRS, YFSETQ. V was pared by 4 bases and J by 1 base, with 8 bases between. The CDR3 extends over 13 amino acids. The CDR3 protein is CASSDYTNTEAFF. The CDR3 nucleotides read TGCGCCAGCAGCGATTACACGAACACTGAAGCTTTCTTT.

This rearrangement joins TRBV5-6 to TRBJ1-1; D unresolved. Looked up from germline, CDR1 is SGHDT and CDR2 is YYEEEE. The CDR3 runs 12 residues. The V gene lost 2 bases and the J gene lost 3 bases, with 5 bases spanning the gap. The CDR3 sequence: CASSFTDTEAFF. As DNA, the CDR3 is TGTGCCAGCAGCTTCACTGACACTGAAGCTTTCTTT.

The chain joins TRBV9 to TRBJ2-7, with D possibly TRBD1 on 6 matching bases. Looked up from germline, CDR1 is SGDLS and CDR2 is YYNGEE. CDR3 length equals 14 residues. V lost 4 bases to trimming and J lost 7 bases, with 18 bases between them. CDR3 nucleotide sequence: TGTGCCAGCAGCTCCGAGGGGGATTTTGATGAGCAGTACTTC. Translating gives CASSSEGDFDEQYF. The entire variable domain, with the rest obtained from reference TRBV9 and TRBJ2-7, is as follows: DSGVTQTPKHLITATGQRVTLRCSPRSGDLSVYWYQQSLDQGLQFLIQYYNGEERAKGNILERFSAQQFPDLHSELNLSSLELGDSALYFCASSSEGDFDEQYFGPGTRLTVT.

Written as DNA, the CDR3 is TGCGCCAGCAGCCCCCTAGGCAGTGGTAATCAGCCCCAGCATTTT. This sequence encodes CASSPLGSGNQPQHF. This chain links TRBV5-1 with TRBJ1-5; no reliable D call. Per germline, CDR1 SGHRS and CDR2 YFSETQ. V gave up 4 bases and J gave up 4 bases, with 15 bases separating them. This CDR3 contains 15 residues. The full variable domain, rest sourced from reference TRBV5-1 and TRBJ1-5, is KAGVTQTPRYLIKTRGQQVTLSCSPISGHRSVSWYQQTPGQGLQFLFEYFSETQRNKGNFPGRFSGRQFSNSRSEMNVSTLELGDSALYLCASSPLGSGNQPQHFGDGTRLSIL.

This clone has only one observation. V and J are TRBV15 and TRBJ2-2; a possible D gene is TRBD1 (6 bases). V lost 5 bases to trimming and J lost 3 bases, with 25 bases between them. The CDR3 loop spans 19 amino acids. The V gene's germline CDR1 is LNHNV and CDR2 YYDKDF (reference sequence). DNA of the CDR3: TGTGCCACCAGCGGATATAAGGCTTCAGGGGCCGTCTACACCGGGGAGCTGTTTTTT. Translated, it gives CATSGYKASGAVYTGELFF.

V usage is TRBV4-3 and J usage is TRBJ2-3; 8 bases map to TRBD2. J was trimmed by 10 bases and V by 2 bases; bases with no gene match: 11. CDR1 is LGHNA and CDR2 is YSLEER in the germline V gene. The CDR3 is 15 residues long. CDR3 nucleotides: TGCGCCAGCAGCCAATGGTCAGCGGGGGCGAGGGCGCAGTATTTT. This translates into CASSQWSAGARAQYF.

This clone was seen a single time. The genes are TRBV18 and TRBJ2-7, with 7 bases aligning to TRBD1. The CDR3 extends over 13 amino acids. CDR1 and CDR2 (germline): KGHSH, LQKENI. Trimming cost V 1 base and J 7 bases; bases outside gene matches: 4. In DNA form, the CDR3 reads TGTGCCAGCTCACCACTAAGGGGGCAAGAGCAGTACTTC. Protein sequence: CASSPLRGQEQYF.

V and J are TRBV5-1 and TRBJ2-7, with a tentative D call TRBD1 (5 bases). CDR3 length equals 15 residues. CDR1 and CDR2 from the germline V gene are SGHRS and YFSETQ. V lost 0 bases to trimming and J lost 0 bases, with 10 bases between them. CDR3: CASSLGGTSSYEQYF. The CDR3, as DNA: TGCGCCAGCAGCTTGGGGGGCACGAGCTCCTACGAGCAGTACTTC.

The V call is TRBV13, the J call TRBJ2-3, with D hard to call. CDR1 is PRHDT and CDR2 is FYEKMQ in the germline V gene (reference sequence). Trimming pared 4 bases from V and 0 bases from J, leaving 14 bases between. The CDR3 is made up of 16 amino acids. The CDR3: CASSSDTAPSTDTQYF. As DNA, the CDR3 is TGTGCCAGCAGCTCCGACACGGCCCCTAGCACAGATACGCAGTATTTT.